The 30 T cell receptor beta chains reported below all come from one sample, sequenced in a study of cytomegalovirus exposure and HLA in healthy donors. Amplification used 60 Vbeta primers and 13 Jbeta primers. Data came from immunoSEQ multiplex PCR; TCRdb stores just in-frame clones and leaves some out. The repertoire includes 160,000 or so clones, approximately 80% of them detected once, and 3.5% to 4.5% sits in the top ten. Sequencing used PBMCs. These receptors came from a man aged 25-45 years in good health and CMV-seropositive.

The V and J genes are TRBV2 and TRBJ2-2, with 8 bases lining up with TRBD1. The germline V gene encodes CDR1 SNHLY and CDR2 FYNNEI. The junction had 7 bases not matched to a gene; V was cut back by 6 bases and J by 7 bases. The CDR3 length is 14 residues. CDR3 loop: CASRRQGPGGELFF. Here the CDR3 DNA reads TGTGCCAGCAGGAGACAGGGGCCGGGCGGGGAGCTGTTTTTT.

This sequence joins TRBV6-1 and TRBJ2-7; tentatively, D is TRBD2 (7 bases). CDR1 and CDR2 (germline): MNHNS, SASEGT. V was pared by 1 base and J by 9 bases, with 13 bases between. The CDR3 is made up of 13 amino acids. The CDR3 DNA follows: TGTGCCAGCAGTGAAGGCAGGGGAGGGGGGCAGTACTTC. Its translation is CASSEGRGGGQYF.

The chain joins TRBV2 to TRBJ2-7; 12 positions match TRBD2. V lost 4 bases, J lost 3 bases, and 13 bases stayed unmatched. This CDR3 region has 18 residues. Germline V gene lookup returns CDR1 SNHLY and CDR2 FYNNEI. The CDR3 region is CASSVIASGGAEVYEQYF. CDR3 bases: TGTGCCAGCAGTGTAATAGCTAGCGGGGGGGCCGAAGTCTACGAGCAGTACTTC.

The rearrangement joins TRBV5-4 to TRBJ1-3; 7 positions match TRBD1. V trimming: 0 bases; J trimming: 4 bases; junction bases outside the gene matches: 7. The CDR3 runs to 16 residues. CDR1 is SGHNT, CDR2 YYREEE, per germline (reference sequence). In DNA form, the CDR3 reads TGTGCCAGCAGCTTGGATCTTGAGACAGGGGGAAACACCATATATTTT. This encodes CASSLDLETGGNTIYF.

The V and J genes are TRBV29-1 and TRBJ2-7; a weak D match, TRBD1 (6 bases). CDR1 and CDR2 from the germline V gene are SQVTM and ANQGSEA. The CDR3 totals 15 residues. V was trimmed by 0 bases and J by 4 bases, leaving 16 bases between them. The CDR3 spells CSVEDPVGAHYEQYF. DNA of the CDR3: TGCAGCGTTGAAGATCCAGTGGGGGCTCATTACGAGCAGTACTTC.

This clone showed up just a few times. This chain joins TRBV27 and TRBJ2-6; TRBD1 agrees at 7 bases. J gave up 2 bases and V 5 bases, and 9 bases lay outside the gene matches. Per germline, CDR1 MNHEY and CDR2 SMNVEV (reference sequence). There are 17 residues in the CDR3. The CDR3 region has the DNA TGTGCCAGCAGTCCGCAGGGGGTAGTAACTGGGGCCAACGTCCTGACTTTC. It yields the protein CASSPQGVVTGANVLTF. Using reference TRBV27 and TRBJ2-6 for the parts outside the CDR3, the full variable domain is EAQVTQNPRYLITVTGKKLTVTCSQNMNHEYMSWYRQDPGLGLRQIYYSMNVEVTDKGDVPEGYKVSRKEKRNFPLILESPSPNQTSLYFCASSPQGVVTGANVLTFGAGSRLTVL.

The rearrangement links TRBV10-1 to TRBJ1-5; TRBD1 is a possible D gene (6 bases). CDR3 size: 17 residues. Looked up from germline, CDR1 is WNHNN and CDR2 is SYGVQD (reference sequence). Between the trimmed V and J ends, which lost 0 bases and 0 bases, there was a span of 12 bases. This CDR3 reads CASSESVGHLSNQPQHF. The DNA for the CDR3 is TGCGCCAGCAGTGAGTCGGTGGGACACCTTAGCAATCAGCCCCAGCATTTT.

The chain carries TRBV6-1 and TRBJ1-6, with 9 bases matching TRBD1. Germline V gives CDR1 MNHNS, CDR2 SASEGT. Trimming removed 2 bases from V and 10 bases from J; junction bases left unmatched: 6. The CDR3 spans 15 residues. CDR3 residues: CASSEPQGANSPLHF. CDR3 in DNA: TGTGCCAGCAGTGAACCACAGGGGGCAAACTCACCCCTCCACTTT.

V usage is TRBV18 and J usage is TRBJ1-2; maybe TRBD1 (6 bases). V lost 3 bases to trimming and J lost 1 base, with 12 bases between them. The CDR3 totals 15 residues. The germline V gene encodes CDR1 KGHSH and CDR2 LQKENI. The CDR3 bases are TGTGCCAGCTCACCCTTAGCAGGGGTTAACTATGGCTACACCTTC. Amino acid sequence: CASSPLAGVNYGYTF.

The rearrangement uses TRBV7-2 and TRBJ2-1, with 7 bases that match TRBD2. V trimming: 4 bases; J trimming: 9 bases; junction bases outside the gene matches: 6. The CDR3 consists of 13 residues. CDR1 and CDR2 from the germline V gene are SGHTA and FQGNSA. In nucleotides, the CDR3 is TGTGCCAGCAGCTCCAATCCGGGGGGTGAGCAGTTCTTC. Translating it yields CASSSNPGGEQFF.

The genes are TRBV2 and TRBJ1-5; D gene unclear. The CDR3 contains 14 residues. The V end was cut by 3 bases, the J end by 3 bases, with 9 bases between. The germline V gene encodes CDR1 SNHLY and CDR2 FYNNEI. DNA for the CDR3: TGTGCCAGCAGTGATCGACAAACCAATCAGCCCCAGCATTTT. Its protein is CASSDRQTNQPQHF.

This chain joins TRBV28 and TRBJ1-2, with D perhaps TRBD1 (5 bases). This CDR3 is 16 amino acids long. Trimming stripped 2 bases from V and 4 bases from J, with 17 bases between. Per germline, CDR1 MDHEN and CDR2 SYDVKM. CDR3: CASSLGRGRSLYGYTF. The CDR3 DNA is TGTGCCAGCAGTTTAGGGAGGGGACGGAGTCTCTATGGCTACACCTTC.

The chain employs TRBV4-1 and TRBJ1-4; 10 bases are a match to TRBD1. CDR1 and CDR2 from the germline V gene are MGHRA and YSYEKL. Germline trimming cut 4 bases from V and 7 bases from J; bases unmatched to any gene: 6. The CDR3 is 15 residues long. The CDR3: CASSPGQGEGEKLFF. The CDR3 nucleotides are TGCGCCAGCAGCCCTGGACAGGGGGAAGGTGAAAAACTGTTTTTT.

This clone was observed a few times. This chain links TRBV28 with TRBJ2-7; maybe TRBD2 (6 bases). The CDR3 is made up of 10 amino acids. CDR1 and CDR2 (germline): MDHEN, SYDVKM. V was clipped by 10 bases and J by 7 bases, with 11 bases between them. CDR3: CATRAGEQYF. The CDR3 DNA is TGTGCCACCCGGGCGGGGGAGCAGTACTTC. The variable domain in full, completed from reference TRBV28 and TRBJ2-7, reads DVKVTQSSRYLVKRTGEKVFLECVQDMDHENMFWYRQDPGLGLRLIYFSYDVKMKEKGDIPEGYSVSREKKERFSLILESASTNQTSMYLCATRAGEQYFGPGTRLTVT.

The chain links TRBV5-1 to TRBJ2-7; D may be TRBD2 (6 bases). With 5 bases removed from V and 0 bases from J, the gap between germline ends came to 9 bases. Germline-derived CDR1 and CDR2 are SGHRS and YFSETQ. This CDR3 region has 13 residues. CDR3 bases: TGCGCCAGCAGTACCGGGGGCTCCTACGAGCAGTACTTC. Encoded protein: CASSTGGSYEQYF.

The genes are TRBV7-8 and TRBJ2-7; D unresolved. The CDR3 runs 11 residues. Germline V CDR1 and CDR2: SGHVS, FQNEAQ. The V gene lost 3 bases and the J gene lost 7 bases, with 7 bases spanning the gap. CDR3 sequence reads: CASSFEWEQYF. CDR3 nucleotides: TGTGCCAGCAGCTTTGAGTGGGAGCAGTACTTC. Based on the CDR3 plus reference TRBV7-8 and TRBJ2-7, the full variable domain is GAGVSQSPRYKVAKRGQDVALRCDPISGHVSLFWYQQALGQGPEFLTYFQNEAQLDKSGLPSDRFFAERPEGSVSTLKIQRTQQEDSAVYLCASSFEWEQYFGPGTRLTVT.

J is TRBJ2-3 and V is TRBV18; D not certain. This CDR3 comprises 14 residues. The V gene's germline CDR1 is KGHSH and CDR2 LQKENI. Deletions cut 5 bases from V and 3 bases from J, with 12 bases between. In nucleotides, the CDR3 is TGTGCCAGCTCAATTGAACACGGGACAGATACGCAGTATTTT. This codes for CASSIEHGTDTQYF.

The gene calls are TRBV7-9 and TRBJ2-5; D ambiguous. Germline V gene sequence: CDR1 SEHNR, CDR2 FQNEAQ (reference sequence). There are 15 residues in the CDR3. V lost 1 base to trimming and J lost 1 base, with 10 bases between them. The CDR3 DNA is TGTGCCAGCAGCTTAGTCGCGGAATCCCAAGAGACCCAGTACTTC. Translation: CASSLVAESQETQYF. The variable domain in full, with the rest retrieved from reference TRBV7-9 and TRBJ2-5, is DTGVSQNPRHKITKRGQNVTFRCDPISEHNRLYWYRQTLGQGPEFLTYFQNEAQLEKSRLLSDRFSAERPKGSFSTLEIQRTEQGDSAMYLCASSLVAESQETQYFGPGTRLLVL.

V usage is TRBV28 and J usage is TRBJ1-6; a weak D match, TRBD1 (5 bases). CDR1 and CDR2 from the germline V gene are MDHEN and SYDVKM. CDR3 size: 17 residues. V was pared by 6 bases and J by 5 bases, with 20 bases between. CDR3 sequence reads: CASSGGTSPWDNSPLHF. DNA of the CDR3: TGTGCCAGCAGCGGAGGGACTTCCCCGTGGGATAATTCACCCCTCCACTTT.

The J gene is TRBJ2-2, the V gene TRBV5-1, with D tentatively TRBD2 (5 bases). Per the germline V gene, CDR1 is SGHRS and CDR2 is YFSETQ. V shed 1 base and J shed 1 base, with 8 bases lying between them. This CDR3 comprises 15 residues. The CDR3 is CASSLYEGNTGELFF. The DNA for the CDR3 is TGCGCCAGCAGCTTGTATGAGGGGAACACCGGGGAGCTGTTTTTT.

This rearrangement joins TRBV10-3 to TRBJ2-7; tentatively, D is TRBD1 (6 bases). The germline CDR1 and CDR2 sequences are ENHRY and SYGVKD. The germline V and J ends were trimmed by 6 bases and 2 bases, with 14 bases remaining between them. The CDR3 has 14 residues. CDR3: CAISPPGQAYEQYF. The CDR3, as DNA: TGTGCCATCAGCCCACCGGGACAAGCCTACGAGCAGTACTTC.

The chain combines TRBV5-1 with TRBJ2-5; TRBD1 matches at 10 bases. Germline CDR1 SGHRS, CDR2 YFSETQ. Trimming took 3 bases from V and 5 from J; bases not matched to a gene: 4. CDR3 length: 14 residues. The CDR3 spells CASSWGQGTETQYF. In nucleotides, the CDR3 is TGCGCCAGCAGCTGGGGACAGGGGACGGAGACCCAGTACTTC.

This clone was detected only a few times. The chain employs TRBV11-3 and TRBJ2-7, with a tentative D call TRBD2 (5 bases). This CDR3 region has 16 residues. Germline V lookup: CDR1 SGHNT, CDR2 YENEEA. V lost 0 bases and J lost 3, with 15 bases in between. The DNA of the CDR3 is TGTGCCAGCAGCTTAGATTTTCCCGGGAAAGACTACGAGCAGTACTTC. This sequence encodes CASSLDFPGKDYEQYF.

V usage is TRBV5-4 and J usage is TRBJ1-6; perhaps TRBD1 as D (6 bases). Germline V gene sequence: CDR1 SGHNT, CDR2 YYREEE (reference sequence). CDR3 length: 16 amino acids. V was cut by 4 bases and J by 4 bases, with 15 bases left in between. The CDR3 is CASSGGGHNYNSPLHF. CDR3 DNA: TGTGCCAGCAGCGGGGGGGGACACAATTATAATTCACCCCTCCACTTT.

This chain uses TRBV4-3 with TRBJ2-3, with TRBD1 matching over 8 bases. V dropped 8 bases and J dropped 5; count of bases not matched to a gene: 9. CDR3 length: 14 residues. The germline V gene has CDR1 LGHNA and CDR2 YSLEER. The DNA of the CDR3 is TGCGCCAGCGGTCGGCAGGGGGCCGGAGATACGCAGTATTTT. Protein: CASGRQGAGDTQYF.

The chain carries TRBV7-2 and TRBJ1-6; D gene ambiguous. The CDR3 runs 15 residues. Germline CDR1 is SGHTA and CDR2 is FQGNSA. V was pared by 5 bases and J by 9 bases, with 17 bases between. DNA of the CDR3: TGTGCCAGCAGCCCCCAAGAGGCTTTGGGTTCACCCCTCCACTTT. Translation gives CASSPQEALGSPLHF.

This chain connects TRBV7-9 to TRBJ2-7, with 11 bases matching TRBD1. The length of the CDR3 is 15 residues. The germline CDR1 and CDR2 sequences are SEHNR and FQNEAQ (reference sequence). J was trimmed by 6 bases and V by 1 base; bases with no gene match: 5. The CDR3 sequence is CASSLGGTGGVEQYF. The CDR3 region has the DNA TGTGCCAGCAGCTTAGGGGGGACAGGGGGAGTCGAGCAGTACTTC. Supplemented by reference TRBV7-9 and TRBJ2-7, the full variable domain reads DTGVSQNPRHKITKRGQNVTFRCDPISEHNRLYWYRQTLGQGPEFLTYFQNEAQLEKSRLLSDRFSAERPKGSFSTLEIQRTEQGDSAMYLCASSLGGTGGVEQYFGPGTRLTVT.

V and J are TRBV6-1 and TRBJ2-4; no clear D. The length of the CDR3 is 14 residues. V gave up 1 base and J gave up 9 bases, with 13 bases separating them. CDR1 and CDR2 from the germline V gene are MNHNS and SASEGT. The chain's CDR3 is CASSEVNNQSIQYF. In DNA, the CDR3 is TGTGCCAGCAGTGAAGTCAACAATCAAAGCATTCAGTACTTC.

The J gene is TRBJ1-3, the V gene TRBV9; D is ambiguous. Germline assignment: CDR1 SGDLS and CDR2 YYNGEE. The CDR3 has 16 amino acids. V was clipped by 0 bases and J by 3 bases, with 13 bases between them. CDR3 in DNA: TGTGCCAGCAGCGTAGAATCCACTGCTAATGGAAACACCATATATTTT. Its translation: CASSVESTANGNTIYF.

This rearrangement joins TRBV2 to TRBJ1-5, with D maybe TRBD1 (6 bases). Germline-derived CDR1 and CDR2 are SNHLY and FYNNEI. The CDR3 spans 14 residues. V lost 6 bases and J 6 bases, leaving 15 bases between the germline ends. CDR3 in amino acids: CASSRTGRAQPQHF. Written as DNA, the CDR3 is TGTGCCAGCAGCCGCACAGGGAGGGCTCAGCCCCAGCATTTT.